Below are 32 T cell receptor beta chains sequenced from a single sample in a study of blood T cell repertoires in COVID-19. Assay used: immunoSEQ multiplex PCR; TCRdb lists only in-frame clones, some missing. The table has about 220,000 clones, 80% to 90% seen once; the top ten hold about 3.9%. The sequenced sample was PBMCs or T cells enriched from blood (not recorded which). The receptors were sampled from a woman in her forties who had been exposed to COVID-19.

This chain uses TRBV7-9 with TRBJ1-1; no firm D call. This CDR3 contains 16 residues. V gave up 5 bases and J gave up 0 bases, with 16 bases separating them. Germline-derived CDR1 and CDR2 are SEHNR and FQNEAQ (reference sequence). This CDR3 is CASSALREILNTEAFF. The CDR3 coding sequence is TGTGCCAGCAGCGCTCTTCGGGAAATCTTGAACACTGAAGCTTTCTTT.

V is TRBV12-5 and J is TRBJ1-1, with a tentative D call TRBD1 (5 bases). The length of the CDR3 is 14 residues. Trimming shortened V by 0 bases and J by 7 bases, and 12 bases separated the two germline ends. The germline V gene encodes CDR1 LGHNT and CDR2 FRNRAP. The CDR3 is CASGLVTGRGEAFF. The CDR3 nucleotides are TGTGCTAGTGGTTTGGTTACGGGGAGGGGTGAAGCTTTCTTT.

The chain is built from TRBV7-2 and TRBJ2-2; D is unclear. V dropped 4 bases and J dropped 4 bases, with 7 bases sitting between them. Germline-derived CDR1 and CDR2 are SGHTA and FQGNSA. The CDR3 extends over 13 amino acids. In DNA form, the CDR3 reads TGTGCCAGCAGCTCAGGTGGCACCGGGGAGCTGTTTTTT. Its protein is CASSSGGTGELFF.

V is TRBV7-2 and J is TRBJ1-1; 7 nucleotides line up with TRBD1. V was clipped by 6 bases and J by 8 bases; unmatched bases: 9. The length of the CDR3 is 13 residues. In germline, CDR1 is SGHTA, CDR2 FQGNSA. In DNA, the CDR3 is TGTGCCAGCAGGATGACCGGGACAGAAGAAGCTTTCTTT. It yields the protein CASRMTGTEEAFF.

The chain couples TRBV5-1 to TRBJ1-2; perhaps TRBD1 as D (6 bases). This CDR3 region has 13 residues. The germline CDR1 and CDR2 sequences are SGHRS and YFSETQ. V lost 0 bases and J lost 6, with 9 bases in between. For the CDR3, the DNA is TGCGCCAGCAGCTTGGTGACAGGTGATGGCTACACCTTC. Translating gives CASSLVTGDGYTF.

This clone is a singleton in its sample. The rearrangement uses TRBV10-3 and TRBJ2-7, with 9 bases that match TRBD1. Trimming at V came to 5 bases and at J to 2 bases, leaving 4 bases not matched to a gene. Germline-derived CDR1 and CDR2 are ENHRY and SYGVKD. There are 14 residues in the CDR3. CDR3 bases: TGTGCCATCAGTTCCGGGACAGGGACCTACGAGCAGTACTTC. It yields the protein CAISSGTGTYEQYF.

The CDR3 coding sequence is TGTGCCAGCAGCCCGGGACTCACAAGCACAGATACGCAGTATTTT. Translation gives CASSPGLTSTDTQYF. The chain carries TRBV7-2 and TRBJ2-3; a possible D gene is TRBD2 (6 bases). Trimming pared 5 bases from V and 0 bases from J, leaving 12 bases between. This CDR3 has 15 amino acids. Germline lookup yields CDR1 SGHTA and CDR2 FQGNSA.

The V call is TRBV9, the J call TRBJ1-6, with 9 nucleotides matching TRBD1. The V gene end was trimmed by 0 bases and the J gene end by 10 bases; junction bases not matched to a gene: 5. Germline V gene lookup returns CDR1 SGDLS and CDR2 YYNGEE. The CDR3 extends over 15 amino acids. CDR3 coding DNA: TGTGCCAGCAGCGTAGCCGGGACAGGGTCCTCACCCCTCCACTTT. This encodes CASSVAGTGSSPLHF.

The rearrangement links TRBV24-1 to TRBJ1-2; the D gene is possibly TRBD1 (6 bases). Trimming took 7 bases from V and 8 from J, leaving 16 bases between them. Germline loops: CDR1 KGHDR, CDR2 SFDVKD. The CDR3 runs 13 residues. CDR3 amino acids: CATSQTGREGYTF. CDR3 sequence (DNA): TGTGCCACCAGCCAAACAGGGAGGGAAGGCTACACCTTC.

This chain links TRBV3-1 (or the pseudogene TRBV3-2) with TRBJ2-5; D is unresolved. The CDR3 has 15 residues. Trimming left V 1 base short and J 5 bases short, with 14 bases between. The V gene's germline CDR1 is LGHDT and CDR2 YNNKEL (reference sequence). The CDR3 spells CASSQAPTSTETQYF. CDR3 nucleotides: TGTGCCAGCAGCCAAGCCCCCACAAGTACGGAGACCCAGTACTTC.

The chain carries TRBV5-1 and TRBJ2-1, with 7 bases that match TRBD2. The J segment lost 9 bases and the V segment lost 5 bases, leaving 8 bases of the junction unmatched. This CDR3 contains 13 residues. Germline assignment: CDR1 SGHRS and CDR2 YFSETQ. CDR3 in amino acids: CASSDERGLEQFF. As DNA, the CDR3 is TGCGCCAGCAGTGATGAGCGGGGACTTGAGCAGTTCTTC. Based on the CDR3 plus reference TRBV5-1 and TRBJ2-1, the full variable domain is KAGVTQTPRYLIKTRGQQVTLSCSPISGHRSVSWYQQTPGQGLQFLFEYFSETQRNKGNFPGRFSGRQFSNSRSEMNVSTLELGDSALYLCASSDERGLEQFFGPGTRLTVL.

The genes are TRBV5-4 and TRBJ1-6; the D is unclear. Trimming removed 0 bases at V and 9 bases at J, with 13 bases between. The CDR3 contains 15 residues. Germline V CDR1 and CDR2: SGHNT, YYREEE (reference sequence). Here the CDR3 DNA reads TGTGCCAGCAGCTTGGGCGGCGTTAATAGTTCACCCCTCCACTTT. It yields the protein CASSLGGVNSSPLHF.

This chain joins TRBV9 and TRBJ1-1, with 8 bases matching TRBD1. Germline V gene data show CDR1 as SGDLS and CDR2 as YYNGEE. This CDR3 is 15 amino acids long. V lost 0 bases and J lost 10; bases outside the gene matches: 11. The CDR3 protein is CASSVVSRGTGRAFF. Here the CDR3 DNA reads TGTGCCAGCAGCGTAGTTTCCAGGGGGACAGGTAGAGCTTTCTTT.

The chain couples TRBV5-8 to TRBJ1-2, with no clear D. CDR3 length: 13 amino acids. Germline CDR1 is SGHTS and CDR2 is YDEGEE. Trimming pared 4 bases from V and 8 bases from J, leaving 15 bases between. The CDR3 DNA is TGTGCCAGCAGCGCGTTGACTTTTTCCGGCTACACCTTC. This translates into CASSALTFSGYTF.

This chain uses TRBV7-9 with TRBJ2-7; 14 bases line up with TRBD2. From germline, CDR1 is SEHNR and CDR2 FQNEAQ (reference sequence). This CDR3 is 15 amino acids long. Unmatched junction bases numbered 3, after V lost 5 bases and J lost 3 bases. In DNA form, the CDR3 reads TGTGCCAGCAGCCAAGGACTAGCGGGGGGCTACGAGCAGTACTTC. Protein product: CASSQGLAGGYEQYF.

This chain uses TRBV29-1 with TRBJ1-2, with D possibly matching TRBD1 (6 bases). The germline gives CDR1 SQVTM, CDR2 ANQGSEA. Trimming stripped 7 bases from V and 8 bases from J, with 14 bases between. The CDR3 totals 11 residues. The CDR3 is CSGRQEGGYTF. The CDR3 DNA follows: TGCAGCGGCCGACAGGAAGGGGGCTACACCTTC.

V gene TRBV12-3 or TRBV12-4 combines with J gene TRBJ2-7; D is possibly TRBD1 (6 bases). The CDR3 has 13 amino acids. Deletions cut 2 bases from V and 3 bases from J, with 8 bases between. The CDR3 coding sequence is TGTGCCAGCAGTTTAAACAGGGTCTACGAGCAGTACTTC. It codes for CASSLNRVYEQYF.

The V call is TRBV3-1 (or the pseudogene TRBV3-2), the J call TRBJ2-1; 8 bases agree with TRBD2. V gave up 3 bases and J gave up 9 bases; unmatched junction bases: 7. Looked up from germline, CDR1 is LGHDT and CDR2 is YNNKEL (reference sequence). This CDR3 has 14 residues. The CDR3 sequence is CASSQGAGGLEQFF. CDR3 nucleotides: TGTGCCAGCAGCCAGGGGGCGGGGGGTCTTGAGCAGTTCTTC.

The chain has TRBV28 and TRBJ2-7, with D perhaps matching TRBD1 (7 bases). The CDR3 sequence is 18 residues long. Between the trimmed V and J ends, which lost 6 bases and 4 bases, there was a span of 28 bases. Germline V CDR1 and CDR2: MDHEN, SYDVKM. The CDR3 reads CASSRGTGQEFVWYEQYF. The CDR3 DNA reads as TGTGCCAGCAGCCGAGGGACTGGACAGGAATTTGTGTGGTACGAGCAGTACTTC.

The chain is built from TRBV4-2 and TRBJ2-2; D gene uncertain. From germline, CDR1 is LGHNA and CDR2 YNFKEQ. The CDR3 loop spans 12 amino acids. Deletions cut 7 bases from V and 6 bases from J, with 9 bases between. CDR3 residues: CASMTESGELFF. For the CDR3, the DNA is TGTGCCAGCATGACGGAGTCCGGGGAGCTGTTTTTT.

Only a few counts were recorded for this clone. This chain joins TRBV7-9 and TRBJ1-2; D uncertain. The length of the CDR3 is 12 residues. CDR1 and CDR2 from the germline V gene are SEHNR and FQNEAQ (reference sequence). V was clipped by 1 base and J by 2 bases, with 2 bases between them. CDR3 in DNA: TGTGCCAGCAGCTTAGTAAACTATGGCTACACCTTC. Its protein is CASSLVNYGYTF.

The chain carries TRBV6-5 and TRBJ2-7; 8 positions agree with TRBD1. The ends lost 4 bases at V and 2 bases at J; junction bases unmatched: 1. CDR3 length: 13 residues. Germline CDR1 is MNHEY and CDR2 is SVGAGI. CDR3 DNA sequence: TGTGCCAGCAGTTGGACAGGGACCTACGAGCAGTACTTC. This gives the protein CASSWTGTYEQYF.

This clone was counted only a few times. CDR3 in amino acids: CASSLEHSYNSPLHF. The CDR3 DNA reads TGTGCCAGCAGCTTAGAGCACTCCTATAATTCACCCCTCCACTTT. This chain uses TRBV7-8 with TRBJ1-6; D is undetermined. Between the trimmed V and J ends, which lost 1 base and 0 bases, there was a span of 4 bases. This CDR3 spans 15 amino acids. The germline CDR1 and CDR2 sequences are SGHVS and FQNEAQ. Together with reference TRBV7-8 and TRBJ1-6, the CDR3 gives the full variable domain: GAGVSQSPRYKVAKRGQDVALRCDPISGHVSLFWYQQALGQGPEFLTYFQNEAQLDKSGLPSDRFFAERPEGSVSTLKIQRTQQEDSAVYLCASSLEHSYNSPLHFGNGTRLTVT.

The V gene is TRBV7-7, the J gene TRBJ2-2, with 8 bases lining up with TRBD1. Germline values: CDR1 SSHAT, CDR2 FNYEAQ (reference sequence). V shed 5 bases, J shed 4 bases, and the junction held 6 bases outside the gene matches. The CDR3 runs to 15 residues. This chain's CDR3 is CASSTGQGATGELFF. The CDR3 coding sequence is TGTGCCAGCAGCACCGGACAGGGAGCCACCGGGGAGCTGTTTTTT.

This clone was recorded once. The chain joins TRBV19 to TRBJ1-2; TRBD1 aligns across 9 bases. The CDR3 consists of 15 residues. V lost 6 bases, J lost 6 bases, and 11 bases stayed unmatched. The germline V gene has CDR1 LNHDA and CDR2 SQIVND (reference sequence). CDR3 coding DNA: TGTGCCAGTAGCCTAAGGGGGCGGACAGGGGATGGCTACACCTTC. Translated: CASSLRGRTGDGYTF.

This chain connects TRBV5-1 to TRBJ1-6, with a weak D call TRBD1 (6 bases). This CDR3 contains 15 residues. Germline assignment: CDR1 SGHRS and CDR2 YFSETQ. V lost 1 base and J lost 7, with 12 bases in between. The CDR3 spells CASSLWPGVNSPLHF. The CDR3 DNA sequence: TGCGCCAGCAGCTTGTGGCCAGGGGTCAATTCACCCCTCCACTTT.

The rearrangement uses TRBV2 and TRBJ1-1, with a tentative D call TRBD1 (5 bases). The CDR3 loop spans 16 amino acids. V lost 5 bases to trimming and J lost 1 base, with 17 bases between them. Germline loops: CDR1 SNHLY, CDR2 FYNNEI. The CDR3 spells CASSFGGAAKNTEAFF. CDR3 DNA: TGTGCCAGCAGTTTCGGTGGGGCAGCAAAGAACACTGAAGCTTTCTTT.

This clone has more than one count but fewer than ten. This chain joins TRBV6-5 and TRBJ1-2; D unresolved. The germline V gene has CDR1 MNHEY and CDR2 SVGAGI. V gave up 7 bases and J gave up 8 bases, with 11 bases separating them. This CDR3 has 11 amino acids. This chain's CDR3 is CASTGFEGYTF. In DNA, the CDR3 is TGTGCCAGCACGGGTTTCGAGGGCTACACCTTC.

This rearrangement joins TRBV7-2 to TRBJ2-5; TRBD2 aligns across 13 bases. This CDR3 spans 18 amino acids. Per the germline V gene, CDR1 is SGHTA and CDR2 is FQGNSA. The V and J ends lost 1 base and 2 bases, in that order; junction bases with no gene match: 7. This CDR3 is CASSLVLAGGRVQETQYF. CDR3 DNA sequence: TGTGCCAGCAGCTTAGTACTAGCGGGGGGGCGAGTTCAAGAGACCCAGTACTTC.

The genes are TRBV3-1 (or the pseudogene TRBV3-2) and TRBJ2-3; TRBD1 matches 9 bases. V lost 7 bases and J lost 0; bases outside the gene matches: 8. This CDR3 is built from 16 residues. In germline, CDR1 is LGHDT, CDR2 YNNKEL (reference sequence). CDR3 in amino acids: CASNTGGASSTDTQYF. The CDR3, as DNA: TGTGCCAGCAATACAGGGGGCGCATCTAGCACAGATACGCAGTATTTT.

The chain carries TRBV5-8 and TRBJ1-1; no clear D. Germline V gives CDR1 SGHTS, CDR2 YDEGEE. The CDR3 covers 13 residues. The V end was cut by 5 bases, the J end by 0 bases, with 8 bases between. CDR3 sequence reads: CASSRRVNTEAFF. The DNA of the CDR3 is TGTGCCAGCAGTCGACGGGTGAACACTGAAGCTTTCTTT.

The J gene is TRBJ1-2, the V gene TRBV9, with a tentative D call TRBD1 (5 bases). Germline V gene data show CDR1 as SGDLS and CDR2 as YYNGEE. With 2 bases removed from V and 7 bases from J, the gap between germline ends came to 12 bases. This CDR3 is built from 13 residues. The CDR3 region has the DNA TGTGCCAGCAGCGTGGAGGGGATATCTGGCTACACCTTC. Protein sequence: CASSVEGISGYTF.